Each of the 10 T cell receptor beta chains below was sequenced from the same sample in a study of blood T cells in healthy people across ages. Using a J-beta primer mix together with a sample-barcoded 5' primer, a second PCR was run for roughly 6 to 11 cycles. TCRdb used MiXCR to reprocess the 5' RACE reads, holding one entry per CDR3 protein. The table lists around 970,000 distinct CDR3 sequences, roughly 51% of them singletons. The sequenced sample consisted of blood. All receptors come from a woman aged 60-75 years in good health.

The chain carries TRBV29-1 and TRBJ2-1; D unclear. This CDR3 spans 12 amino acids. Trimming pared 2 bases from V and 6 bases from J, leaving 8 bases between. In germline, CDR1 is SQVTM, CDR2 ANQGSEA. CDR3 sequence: CSVEHYRNEQFF. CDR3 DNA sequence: TGCAGCGTTGAACACTATCGCAATGAGCAGTTCTTC.

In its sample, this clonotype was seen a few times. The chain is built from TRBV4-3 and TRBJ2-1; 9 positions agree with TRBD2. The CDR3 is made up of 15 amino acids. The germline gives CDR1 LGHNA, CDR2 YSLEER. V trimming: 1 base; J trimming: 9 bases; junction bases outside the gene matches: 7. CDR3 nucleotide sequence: TGCGCCAGCAGCCAAGTACTAGCGGGTGGGGTTGAGCAGTTCTTC. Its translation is CASSQVLAGGVEQFF.

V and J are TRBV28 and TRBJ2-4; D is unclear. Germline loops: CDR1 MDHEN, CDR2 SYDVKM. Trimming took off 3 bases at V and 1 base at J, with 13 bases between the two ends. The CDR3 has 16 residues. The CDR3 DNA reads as TGTGCCAGCAGTTTGACCCTACAGTCTGCCAAAAACATTCAGTACTTC. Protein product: CASSLTLQSAKNIQYF.

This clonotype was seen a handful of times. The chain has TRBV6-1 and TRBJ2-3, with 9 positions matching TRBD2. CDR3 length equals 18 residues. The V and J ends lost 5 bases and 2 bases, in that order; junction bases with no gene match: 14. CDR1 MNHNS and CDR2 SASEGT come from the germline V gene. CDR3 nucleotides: TGTGCCAGCAGTACGAGGACGCGGGGGGGATTTAACACAGATACGCAGTATTTT. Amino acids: CASSTRTRGGFNTDTQYF.

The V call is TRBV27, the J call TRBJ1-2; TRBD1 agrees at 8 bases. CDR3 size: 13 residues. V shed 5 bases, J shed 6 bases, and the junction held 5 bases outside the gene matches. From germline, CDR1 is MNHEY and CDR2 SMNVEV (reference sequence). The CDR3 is CASSAGQGHGYTF. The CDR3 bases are TGTGCCAGCAGTGCTGGACAGGGACATGGCTACACCTTC.

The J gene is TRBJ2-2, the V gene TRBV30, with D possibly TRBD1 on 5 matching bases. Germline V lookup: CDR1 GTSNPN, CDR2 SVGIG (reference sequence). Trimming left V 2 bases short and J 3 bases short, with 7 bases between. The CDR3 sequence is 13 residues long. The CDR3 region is CAWSIRDTGELFF. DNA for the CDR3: TGTGCCTGGAGTATCAGGGACACCGGGGAGCTGTTTTTT.

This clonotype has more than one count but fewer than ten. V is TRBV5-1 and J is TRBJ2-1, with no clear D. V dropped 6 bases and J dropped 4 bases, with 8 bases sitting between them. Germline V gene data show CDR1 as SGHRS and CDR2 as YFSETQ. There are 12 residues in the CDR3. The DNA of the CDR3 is TGCGCCAGCAAGAACGGGTACAATGAGCAGTTCTTC. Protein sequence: CASKNGYNEQFF.

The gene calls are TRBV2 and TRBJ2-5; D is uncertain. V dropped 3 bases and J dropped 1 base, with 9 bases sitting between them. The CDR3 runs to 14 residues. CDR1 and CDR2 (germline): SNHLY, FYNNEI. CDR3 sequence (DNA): TGTGCCAGCAGTGACCTCCTCGGCCAAGAGACCCAGTACTTC. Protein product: CASSDLLGQETQYF.

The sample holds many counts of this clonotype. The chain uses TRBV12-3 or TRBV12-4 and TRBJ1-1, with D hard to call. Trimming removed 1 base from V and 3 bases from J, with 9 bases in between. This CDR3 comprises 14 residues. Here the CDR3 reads CASSLGDGDTEAFF. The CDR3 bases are TGTGCCAGCAGTTTAGGGGATGGGGACACTGAAGCTTTCTTT.

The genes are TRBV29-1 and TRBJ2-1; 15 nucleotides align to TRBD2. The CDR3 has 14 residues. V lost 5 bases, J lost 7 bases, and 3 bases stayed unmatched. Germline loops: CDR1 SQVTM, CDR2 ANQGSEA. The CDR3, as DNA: TGCAGCGTTAGGACTAGCGGGAGGGATAATGAGCAGTTCTTC. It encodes CSVRTSGRDNEQFF.